Below, 29 T cell receptor beta chains from the same sample are listed, as sequenced in a study of CD8+CD57+ T cells in acquired aplastic anemia. It was genomic DNA that served as the template for profiling TCR beta VDJ and CDR3. TCRdb reanalysed the reads using MiXCR and keeps one entry per CDR3 protein. The sample gives 150,000 to 200,000 distinct CDR3 sequences, around 50% of which show up once; roughly 13% is in the top ten. All patients picked for sequencing had shown, by flow cytometry, an expansion of CD8+CD57+ cells. The material sequenced was sorted CD4+, CD8+, or CD8+CD57+ T cells (not recorded which) from PBMCs. These receptor sequences come from a human donor with aplastic anemia.

This clonotype was picked up many times. The V gene is TRBV19, the J gene TRBJ2-6; D unclear. The CDR3 has 16 residues. Looked up from germline, CDR1 is LNHDA and CDR2 is SQIVND (reference sequence). V was cut by 7 bases and J by 0 bases, with 13 bases left in between. Written as DNA, the CDR3 is TGTGCCAGTAACCCGGAGATGTCCTCTGGGGCCAACGTCCTGACTTTC. This translates into CASNPEMSSGANVLTF.

This clonotype was seen once. The chain uses TRBV5-6 and TRBJ1-6, with 7 positions matching TRBD1. Trimming took 2 bases from V and 6 from J; bases not matched to a gene: 5. From germline, CDR1 is SGHDT and CDR2 YYEEEE. The CDR3 has 15 amino acids. The CDR3 DNA sequence: TGTGCCAGCAGCTTCAAGACAGGGTCTAATTCACCCCTCCACTTT. Translating gives CASSFKTGSNSPLHF.

Comments on this clonotype: An end of the junction does not agree with germline; a read error may underlie this. The chain combines TRBV9 with TRBJ2-7; 10 bases align to TRBD1. The CDR3 length is 14 residues. The germline CDR1 and CDR2 sequences are SGDLS and YYNGEE. The CDR3 DNA reads TGTGCCAGCAGACCTAGGGACAGGGGATACGAGCAGTGCTTC. Amino acid sequence: CASRPRDRGYEQCF.

This clonotype was seen more than once but under ten times. V usage is TRBV11-2 and J usage is TRBJ2-1; D possibly corresponds to TRBD2 (5 bases). Trimming pared 8 bases from V and 0 bases from J, leaving 11 bases between. Germline V gene data show CDR1 as SGHAT and CDR2 as FQNNGV. The CDR3 runs to 14 residues. In DNA form, the CDR3 reads TGTGCCAGCCACCGGGGTAGCTCCTACAATGAGCAGTTCTTC. Translating it yields CASHRGSSYNEQFF.

In regard to this clonotype: The CDR3 carries no conserved terminal phenylalanine or tryptophan, so it likely arises from a read error. The J gene is TRBJ2-1, the V gene TRBV11-1; TRBD2 agrees at 9 bases. The germline V gene encodes CDR1 SGHAT and CDR2 FQDESV (reference sequence). With V trimmed by 6 bases and J by 2 bases, 8 bases remained unmatched. This CDR3 comprises 16 residues. As DNA, the CDR3 is TGTGCCAGCAGTTTCTCCGGCGGGGGGGCCTACAATGAGCAGTTCCTC. Its translation: CASSFSGGGAYNEQFL.

Ten or more counts support this clonotype. As DNA, the CDR3 is TGTGCCACCAGTGGGGAGGGCCTCTATGGCTACACCTTC. This codes for CATSGEGLYGYTF. The chain employs TRBV24-1 and TRBJ1-2; D remains ambiguous. This CDR3 has 13 amino acids. Trimming shortened V by 5 bases and J by 4 bases, and 10 bases separated the two germline ends. Per germline, CDR1 KGHDR and CDR2 SFDVKD.

This CDR3 is CARDSPLREQYF. In DNA, the CDR3 is TGTGCCAGGGACAGTCCGCTCCGCGAGCAGTACTTC. The chain is built from TRBV19 and TRBJ2-7; tentatively, D is TRBD1 (6 bases). V lost 9 bases to trimming and J lost 6 bases, with 15 bases between them. Germline V gene sequence: CDR1 LNHDA, CDR2 SQIVND (reference sequence). The length of the CDR3 is 12 residues.

The chain couples TRBV11-1 to TRBJ2-6; 7 bases match TRBD1. V shed 5 bases and J 2 bases; nucleotides not matched to a gene: 9. CDR1 is SGHAT and CDR2 is FQDESV in the germline V gene (reference sequence). The CDR3 is made up of 17 amino acids. In nucleotides, the CDR3 is TGTGCCAGCAGCCCTTCCACAGGGGTGGCTGGGGCCAACGTCCTGACTTTC. Protein sequence: CASSPSTGVAGANVLTF.

This clonotype was seen repeatedly, ten times or more. V and J are TRBV24-1 and TRBJ2-2; a weak D match, TRBD1 (6 bases). CDR1 and CDR2 from the germline V gene are KGHDR and SFDVKD. There are 16 residues in the CDR3. The germline V and J ends were trimmed by 3 bases and 6 bases, with 16 bases remaining between them. The CDR3 nucleotides read TGTGCCACCAGTGATAACATTCAGGGGTTTTCCGGGGAGCTGTTTTTT. Protein sequence: CATSDNIQGFSGELFF.

There are many counts of this clonotype. The chain employs TRBV5-1 and TRBJ1-1; no reliable D call. Deletions cut 0 bases from V and 0 bases from J, with 3 bases between. In germline, CDR1 is SGHRS, CDR2 YFSETQ. The CDR3 has 13 amino acids. The CDR3 sequence: CASSLEVNTEAFF. In DNA form, the CDR3 reads TGCGCCAGCAGCTTGGAGGTGAACACTGAAGCTTTCTTT.

On this clonotype: One junction end disagrees with the germline gene, perhaps due to a read error. The genes are TRBV2 and TRBJ2-7, with D possibly being TRBD2 (6 bases). CDR1 and CDR2 (germline): SNHLY, FYNNEI. CDR3 length equals 16 residues. CDR3 protein: CASRFPRGGAPYEQCF. The CDR3 nucleotides read TGTGCCAGCAGATTCCCGCGAGGCGGGGCGCCCTACGAGCAGTGCTTC.

This clonotype turned up a few times. The chain combines TRBV6-2 or TRBV6-3 with TRBJ1-5; tentatively, D is TRBD1 (5 bases). Germline-derived CDR1 and CDR2 are MNHEY and SVGEGT. This CDR3 is 18 amino acids long. V was cut by 0 bases and J by 5 bases, with 20 bases left in between. CDR3 protein: CASSYSSRGGDFDQPQHF. In DNA, the CDR3 is TGTGCCAGCAGTTACTCGAGTCGGGGGGGAGATTTCGATCAGCCCCAGCATTTT.

This chain uses TRBV29-1 with TRBJ2-3, with D unresolved. The CDR3 consists of 10 residues. V lost 4 bases, J lost 5 bases, and 4 bases lay in between. Germline V gene lookup returns CDR1 SQVTM and CDR2 ANQGSEA. The CDR3 DNA reads TGCAGCGTTGGGGAAGATACGCAGTATTTT. Protein sequence: CSVGEDTQYF.

The genes are TRBV19 and TRBJ2-7, with TRBD1 matching 8 bases. The CDR3 covers 15 residues. CDR1 and CDR2 from the germline V gene are LNHDA and SQIVND (reference sequence). After removal of 6 bases from V and 1 base from J, the junction contained 8 bases not matched to a gene. The CDR3 DNA reads TGTGCCAGTAGACCACTCGGACAGGGATCCTACGAGCAGTACTTC. This translates into CASRPLGQGSYEQYF. The whole variable domain, filled in from reference TRBV19 and TRBJ2-7, reads DGGITQSPKYLFRKEGQNVTLSCEQNLNHDAMYWYRQDPGQGLRLIYYSQIVNDFQKGDIAEGYSVSREKKESFPLTVTSAQKNPTAFYLCASRPLGQGSYEQYFGPGTRLTVT.

The rearrangement links TRBV7-2 to TRBJ2-1; D is unresolved. Germline lookup yields CDR1 SGHTA and CDR2 FQGNSA. CDR3 length: 12 amino acids. The V gene lost 5 bases and the J gene lost 10 bases, with 12 bases spanning the gap. In DNA, the CDR3 is TGTGCCAGCAGCGTAAACGGCCTAGAGCAGTTCTTC. Protein sequence: CASSVNGLEQFF.

Concerning this clonotype itself: Compared with germline, one end of the junction differs, possibly owing to a read error. The V gene is TRBV20-1, the J gene TRBJ2-7, with D perhaps being TRBD1 or TRBD2 (6 bases each). CDR1 is DFQATT and CDR2 is SNEGSKA in the germline V gene (reference sequence). CDR3 size: 13 residues. The CDR3 reads CSARGGQSYEQYF. In DNA form, the CDR3 reads TGCAGTGCGAGAGGGGGGCAATCCTACGAGCAGTACTTC.

The V call is TRBV2, the J call TRBJ2-3; D remains unclear. CDR3 size: 13 residues. Trimming removed 3 bases from V and 4 bases from J, with 8 bases in between. CDR1 SNHLY and CDR2 FYNNEI come from the germline V gene. The chain's CDR3 is CASSEGRADTQYF. In DNA, the CDR3 is TGTGCCAGCAGTGAGGGCCGCGCAGATACGCAGTATTTT.

The J gene is TRBJ2-7, the V gene TRBV19, with 10 bases lining up with TRBD1. Germline CDR1 LNHDA, CDR2 SQIVND (reference sequence). V lost 6 bases and J lost 3; bases outside the gene matches: 2. The CDR3 runs 13 residues. For the CDR3, the DNA is TGTGCCAGTAGGTGGACAGGGGGCTACGAGCAGTACTTC. It specifies CASRWTGGYEQYF.

This clonotype appeared once. A much larger clone is a single base away; this may be a read error. The chain carries TRBV20-1 and TRBJ2-2; 10 bases map to TRBD2. The CDR3 is 17 residues long. The germline CDR1 and CDR2 sequences are DFQATT and SNEGSKA (reference sequence). V lost 1 base and J lost 4; bases outside the gene matches: 9. CDR3 nucleotide sequence: TGCAGTGCTAGAGTGTGGAGCGGGGGGGAGAGCACCGGGGAGCTGTTTTTT. Encoded protein: CSARVWSGGESTGELFF.

This clonotype occurred many times. This chain joins TRBV19 and TRBJ2-2; 10 positions agree with TRBD2. V lost 7 bases, J lost 9 bases, and 14 bases stayed unmatched. The CDR3 sequence is 16 residues long. Germline CDR1 is LNHDA and CDR2 is SQIVND (reference sequence). The DNA of the CDR3 is TGTGCCAGTAAAACCACCGGGACTAGCGTGTTCCGGGAGCTGTTTTTT. It yields the protein CASKTTGTSVFRELFF.

This clonotype has ten or more counts. The chain uses TRBV24-1 and TRBJ1-2; TRBD1 matches at 9 bases. With 3 bases clipped from V and 8 bases from J, the junction kept 6 bases outside the gene matches. Germline V gene sequence: CDR1 KGHDR, CDR2 SFDVKD. This CDR3 has 14 residues. The CDR3 loop is CATSDPGTGWGYTF. The CDR3 bases are TGTGCCACCAGTGATCCGGGGACAGGGTGGGGCTACACCTTC.

This clonotype was seen repeatedly, ten times or more. The CDR3 bases are TGTGCCAGTACCTCGACAGGGACGAACTATGGCTACACCTTC. Its protein product is CASTSTGTNYGYTF. The V and J genes are TRBV19 and TRBJ1-2; 7 bases fit TRBD1. Germline V CDR1 and CDR2: LNHDA, SQIVND (reference sequence). The CDR3 extends over 14 amino acids. V trimming: 7 bases; J trimming: 2 bases; junction bases outside the gene matches: 7.

The genes are TRBV5-6 and TRBJ2-1; 8 nucleotides line up with TRBD1. CDR3 length: 13 residues. The trim removed 7 bases at V and 5 bases at J, leaving 5 bases unmatched. Germline values: CDR1 SGHDT, CDR2 YYEEEE. CDR3 DNA sequence: TGTGCCAGCCAAGGGACAGGAGACAATGAGCAGTTCTTC. Amino acids: CASQGTGDNEQFF. The whole variable domain, remainder taken from reference TRBV5-6 and TRBJ2-1, is DAGVTQSPTHLIKTRGQQVTLRCSPKSGHDTVSWYQQALGQGPQFIFQYYEEEERQRGNFPDRFSGHQFPNYSSELNVNALLLGDSALYLCASQGTGDNEQFFGPGTRLTVL.

V is TRBV7-2 and J is TRBJ1-2; the match to TRBD1 covers 9 bases. The trim removed 4 bases at V and 4 bases at J, leaving 4 bases unmatched. The germline V gene encodes CDR1 SGHTA and CDR2 FQGNSA. The CDR3 spans 14 residues. The CDR3 region is CASSWGQGCYGYTF. CDR3 sequence (DNA): TGTGCCAGCAGCTGGGGACAGGGATGCTATGGCTACACCTTC. Based on the CDR3 plus reference TRBV7-2 and TRBJ1-2, the full variable domain is GAGVSQSPSNKVTEKGKDVELRCDPISGHTALYWYRQSLGQGLEFLIYFQGNSAPDKSGLPSDRFSAERTGGSVSTLTIQRTQQEDSAVYLCASSWGQGCYGYTFGSGTRLTVV.

The table lists this clonotype with a few counts. The rearrangement links TRBV5-1 to TRBJ2-3, with D possibly being TRBD2 (5 bases). The germline V gene has CDR1 SGHRS and CDR2 YFSETQ. The CDR3 covers 13 residues. V was trimmed by 5 bases and J by 4 bases, leaving 11 bases between them. CDR3 loop: CASSRDPPDTQYF. DNA of the CDR3: TGCGCCAGCAGTCGGGATCCCCCAGATACGCAGTATTTT.

The chain carries TRBV5-1 and TRBJ2-1, with 8 bases lining up with TRBD2. The ends lost 0 bases at V and 4 bases at J; junction bases unmatched: 9. The CDR3 totals 17 residues. CDR1 and CDR2 from the germline V gene are SGHRS and YFSETQ. In DNA form, the CDR3 reads TGCGCCAGCAGCTTGGGCCTCGGCGGGGGGACATACAATGAGCAGTTCTTC. Translating gives CASSLGLGGGTYNEQFF.

The rearrangement uses TRBV11-2 and TRBJ2-7; the D gene is possibly TRBD2 (6 bases). The CDR3 runs to 15 residues. Looked up from germline, CDR1 is SGHAT and CDR2 is FQNNGV. Trimming removed 1 base at V and 4 bases at J, with 14 bases between. CDR3 in DNA: TGTGCCAGCAGCTTAGTTGCAGGCCGGGGGTACGAGCAGTACTTC. It specifies CASSLVAGRGYEQYF.

For this clonotype: A much bigger clone sits one base away, suggesting this may be a read error. The chain employs TRBV5-1 and TRBJ2-7; TRBD2 matches at 10 bases. The CDR3 is 15 residues long. V lost 7 bases, J lost 2 bases, and 9 bases stayed unmatched. Germline-derived CDR1 and CDR2 are SGHRS and YFSETQ. The chain's CDR3 is CASGSSGGFAYEQYF. The DNA of the CDR3 is TGCGCCAGCGGCTCTAGCGGGGGTTTTGCCTACGAGCAGTACTTC.

The chain recombines TRBV20-1 with TRBJ1-4; the match to TRBD1 covers 8 bases. V trimming: 5 bases; J trimming: 4 bases; junction bases outside the gene matches: 12. This CDR3 contains 16 residues. Germline assignment: CDR1 DFQATT and CDR2 SNEGSKA (reference sequence). CDR3 in amino acids: CSADDRDRLGNEKLFF. The CDR3, as DNA: TGCAGTGCTGATGACCGGGACAGGCTGGGTAATGAAAAACTGTTTTTT.